The 8 T cell receptor beta chains below come from one sample, sequenced in a study of T cells in Graves' hyperthyroidism and ophthalmopathy. RNA transcripts provided the source from which TCR beta CDR3 regions were amplified. The HTBI set primed first-round TCR CDR3 RT-PCR. MiXCR, run by TCRdb on the multiplex PCR reads, gives a single entry per CDR3 protein. In the table there are around 620,000 distinct CDR3 sequences, around 15% of which are singletons. Sample: blood. The source of these receptors is a woman younger than 45 with Graves' hyperthyroidism.

This clonotype appeared many times. This chain links TRBV3-1 with TRBJ2-3; 11 bases align to TRBD2. The CDR3 length is 17 residues. Germline lookup yields CDR1 LGHDT and CDR2 YNNKEL (reference sequence). Trimming at V came to 0 bases and at J to 5 bases, leaving 7 bases not matched to a gene. CDR3 DNA: TGTGCCAGCAGCCAAGATATCGGGACTAGCGGTGGAGATACGCAGTATTTT. Translating gives CASSQDIGTSGGDTQYF.

This clonotype was recorded a few times. The rearrangement joins TRBV20-1 to TRBJ1-5; 7 nucleotides line up with TRBD1. The CDR3 contains 14 residues. V trimming: 3 bases; J trimming: 5 bases; junction bases outside the gene matches: 7. Germline CDR1 and CDR2: DFQATT and SNEGSKA (reference sequence). The CDR3 DNA reads TGCAGTGCTAGGGTGACAGGGCCCGATCAGCCCCAGCATTTT. Translating gives CSARVTGPDQPQHF.

The chain carries TRBV6-2 or TRBV6-3 and TRBJ2-7, with 13 bases fitting TRBD2. The V gene end was trimmed by 6 bases and the J gene end by 2 bases; junction bases not matched to a gene: 4. Germline assignment: CDR1 MNHEY and CDR2 SVGEGT. The CDR3 runs to 15 residues. The CDR3 sequence is CASRSLAGGPYEQYF. CDR3 bases: TGTGCCAGCAGATCACTAGCGGGAGGGCCCTACGAGCAGTACTTC.

Only a few counts were recorded for this clonotype. The rearrangement links TRBV7-9 to TRBJ2-1; the D is unclear. V lost 0 bases to trimming and J lost 8 bases, with 11 bases between them. Germline values: CDR1 SEHNR, CDR2 FQNEAQ (reference sequence). This CDR3 has 14 amino acids. The CDR3 DNA follows: TGTGCCAGCAGCTTAGCTCTCTATCCCGATGAGCAGTTCTTC. It codes for CASSLALYPDEQFF. Looking up the rest from reference TRBV7-9 and TRBJ2-1 gives the full variable domain: DTGVSQNPRHKITKRGQNVTFRCDPISEHNRLYWYRQTLGQGPEFLTYFQNEAQLEKSRLLSDRFSAERPKGSFSTLEIQRTEQGDSAMYLCASSLALYPDEQFFGPGTRLTVL.

There are many counts of this clonotype. The rearrangement uses TRBV7-2 and TRBJ2-2, with 7 bases fitting TRBD2. Trimming cost V 0 bases and J 4 bases; bases outside gene matches: 2. The germline gives CDR1 SGHTA, CDR2 FQGNSA. This CDR3 contains 15 residues. The CDR3 loop reads CASSLAGGPTGELFF. CDR3 nucleotide sequence: TGTGCCAGCAGCTTAGCGGGAGGGCCCACCGGGGAGCTGTTTTTT.

This clonotype showed up many times. V usage is TRBV12-3 or TRBV12-4 and J usage is TRBJ2-1; no clear D. V was cut by 6 bases and J by 6 bases, with 15 bases left in between. The CDR3 consists of 14 residues. The CDR3 DNA is TGTGCCAGCAGCCCCCAACTTTCATCCAATGAGCAGTTCTTC. As protein: CASSPQLSSNEQFF.

The genes are TRBV7-9 and TRBJ1-2; no clear D. This CDR3 region has 15 residues. Germline V gene lookup returns CDR1 SEHNR and CDR2 FQNEAQ (reference sequence). V was shortened by 1 base and J by 8 bases, with 17 bases between the two germline ends. In DNA form, the CDR3 reads TGTGCCAGCAGCTTAGAAGTGGGGTATGTGGGCGGCTACACCTTC. Amino acid sequence: CASSLEVGYVGGYTF.

This clonotype showed up many times. This chain links TRBV11-3 with TRBJ2-1; a possible D gene is TRBD2 (6 bases). This CDR3 is 15 amino acids long. Germline CDR1 is SGHNT and CDR2 is YENEEA. V gave up 1 base and J gave up 7 bases, with 14 bases separating them. CDR3 loop: CASSLGSGRPNEQFF. The CDR3 DNA sequence: TGTGCCAGCAGCTTAGGTAGCGGTCGTCCGAATGAGCAGTTCTTC.